This passage covers 22 T cell receptor beta chains from one sample sequenced in a study of T-cell reconstitution after alpha-beta-depleted transplantation in children (dated by TCRdb to 2016 to 2017). The library was made by PCR. The run used an Illumina HiSeq 2500. TCR library preparation used molecular barcoding, with unique molecular identifiers applied to normalize quantification of the TCRbeta repertoire. TCRdb's own reprocessing of the public reads used fastp at Q25 and MiXCR and kept productive beta chains. Rows with one shared CDR3 protein collapse into an entry with the most common genes and DNA. The sample table contains approximately 270,000 distinct CDR3 sequences; only one count was recorded for 20% to 30% of them. Jointly, the top ten make up 4.5% to 5.5% of the sample. According to the study, the label for this sample's treatment or condition signals: allogeneic hematopoietic cell transplantation with graft depleted of TCRalphabeta T cells and CD19 B cells.

Specimen: PBMCs, mostly from graft donor cells, collected 360 days after TCRalphabeta/CD19-depleted stem cell transplant. The origin of the receptors is a female patient aged 2-10 years who had a stem cell transplant for congenital amegakaryocytic thrombocytopenia, so the T cells may come from the graft donor.

The CDR3 region is CASSYSRYYPYYNEQFF. Written as DNA, the CDR3 is TGTGCCAGCAGTTACTCGAGGTACTACCCCTATTACAATGAGCAGTTCTTC. The J gene is TRBJ2-1, the V gene TRBV6-5; D is undetermined. CDR3 size: 17 residues. The V and J ends lost 0 bases and 4 bases respectively, with 16 bases between them. Germline V gene lookup returns CDR1 MNHEY and CDR2 SVGAGI.

This clonotype appeared a few times. This chain joins TRBV12-3 or TRBV12-4 and TRBJ2-7; D possibly corresponds to TRBD1 (5 bases). V shed 4 bases and J shed 4 bases, with 11 bases lying between them. The length of the CDR3 is 13 residues. This CDR3 is CASSSTTAYEQYF. The CDR3 bases are TGTGCCAGCAGTTCGACGACAGCATACGAGCAGTACTTC.

The table lists this clonotype with a count of one. The V gene is TRBV4-1, the J gene TRBJ1-3; unclear D gene. This CDR3 comprises 15 residues. Trimming shortened V by 0 bases and J by 4 bases, and 10 bases separated the two germline ends. From germline, CDR1 is MGHRA and CDR2 YSYEKL. CDR3 loop: CASSQDRPQGNTIYF. The CDR3, as DNA: TGCGCCAGCAGCCAAGATCGACCTCAAGGAAACACCATATATTTT.

The chain combines TRBV20-1 with TRBJ1-1; D is uncertain. Trimming pared 0 bases from V and 0 bases from J, leaving 11 bases between. The CDR3 covers 15 residues. Germline V gene sequence: CDR1 DFQATT, CDR2 SNEGSKA (reference sequence). CDR3 in amino acids: CSARDGRDMNTEAFF. The CDR3 DNA sequence: TGCAGTGCTAGAGATGGACGGGATATGAACACTGAAGCTTTCTTT.

This clonotype occurred a few times. This chain joins TRBV10-3 and TRBJ1-5; the D gene is possibly TRBD1 (6 bases). Trimming took off 3 bases at V and 3 bases at J, with 15 bases between the two ends. The CDR3 is 16 amino acids. Per germline, CDR1 ENHRY and CDR2 SYGVKD. CDR3 bases: TGTGCCATCAGTGAAGGGCAGGGGTCCCTCAATCAGCCCCAGCATTTT. Its protein product is CAISEGQGSLNQPQHF.

The chain is built from TRBV5-1 and TRBJ2-1; D may be TRBD2 (5 bases). Trimming pared 4 bases from V and 0 bases from J, leaving 17 bases between. This CDR3 region has 17 residues. From germline, CDR1 is SGHRS and CDR2 YFSETQ. CDR3 residues: CASSQPHRAGSYNEQFF. The CDR3 nucleotides are TGCGCCAGCAGCCAACCCCACCGGGCGGGCTCCTACAATGAGCAGTTCTTC. The entire variable domain, with the rest obtained from reference TRBV5-1 and TRBJ2-1, is as follows: KAGVTQTPRYLIKTRGQQVTLSCSPISGHRSVSWYQQTPGQGLQFLFEYFSETQRNKGNFPGRFSGRQFSNSRSEMNVSTLELGDSALYLCASSQPHRAGSYNEQFFGPGTRLTVL.

This clonotype was seen many times. The rearrangement links TRBV24-1 to TRBJ2-5; 11 bases are a match to TRBD1. The V gene end was trimmed by 4 bases and the J gene end by 7 bases; junction bases not matched to a gene: 7. Germline CDR1 reads KGHDR; CDR2 reads SFDVKD. The CDR3 runs 15 residues. The CDR3 loop reads CATSEGQGARGTQYF. In nucleotides, the CDR3 is TGTGCCACCAGTGAAGGACAGGGGGCTAGGGGGACCCAGTACTTC.

The CDR3 nucleotides read TGTGCCAGCAGCCAACTTAGCGGGGGAACTAGCACAGATACGCAGTATTTT. As protein: CASSQLSGGTSTDTQYF. The chain links TRBV4-2 to TRBJ2-3; 9 nucleotides match TRBD2. Losses at the gene ends were 2 bases for V and 0 bases for J; bases not matched to a gene: 6. This CDR3 has 17 residues. The germline CDR1 and CDR2 sequences are LGHNA and YNFKEQ.

This clonotype was seen only a few times. This sequence joins TRBV9 and TRBJ2-1; D not resolved. Trimming took off 4 bases at V and 3 bases at J, with 11 bases between the two ends. The CDR3 covers 14 residues. The germline V gene encodes CDR1 SGDLS and CDR2 YYNGEE. The CDR3 DNA reads TGTGCCAGCAGCCCACAGACTCTCTACAATGAGCAGTTCTTC. Its protein product is CASSPQTLYNEQFF.

The gene calls are TRBV20-1 and TRBJ2-3; 8 bases match TRBD2. The CDR3 sequence is 14 residues long. V shed 6 bases, J shed 4 bases, and the junction held 9 bases outside the gene matches. From germline, CDR1 is DFQATT and CDR2 SNEGSKA (reference sequence). DNA of the CDR3: TGCAGTGCCAGCGGAGCGGGGGCGGCAGATACGCAGTATTTT. Protein product: CSASGAGAADTQYF.

The CDR3 nucleotides read TGTGCCAGCAGCCAAGAGTGGGTGGCAGATACGCAGTATTTT. It encodes CASSQEWVADTQYF. The chain uses TRBV3-1 and TRBJ2-3; D is unclear. This CDR3 is 14 amino acids long. Deletions cut 0 bases from V and 4 bases from J, with 8 bases between. Germline V gene sequence: CDR1 LGHDT, CDR2 YNNKEL (reference sequence).

The chain couples TRBV7-9 to TRBJ1-1; D is uncertain. The CDR3 runs 14 residues. V dropped 11 bases and J dropped 7 bases, with 23 bases sitting between them. CDR1 SEHNR and CDR2 FQNEAQ come from the germline V gene (reference sequence). CDR3 DNA sequence: TGTGCCGGCCGTGCGATCCCGCAAGACATTGAAGCTTTCTTT. Its protein product is CAGRAIPQDIEAFF.

This clonotype was counted only a few times. The chain carries TRBV27 and TRBJ2-1, with 11 bases aligning to TRBD2. The CDR3 is made up of 15 amino acids. The germline V gene has CDR1 MNHEY and CDR2 SMNVEV (reference sequence). V trimming: 5 bases; J trimming: 9 bases; junction bases outside the gene matches: 9. CDR3 bases: TGTGCCAGCAGTCGCGGACTAGCGGGTACGTCTGAGCAGTTCTTC. It codes for CASSRGLAGTSEQFF.

The chain combines TRBV14 with TRBJ2-5; 9 bases are shared with TRBD2. The CDR3 covers 18 residues. V was pared by 4 bases and J by 2 bases, with 14 bases of the junction left unmatched. Per the germline V gene, CDR1 is SGHDN and CDR2 is FVKESK. The CDR3, as DNA: TGTGCCAGCAGCCCCGGGACTAGCTCCCGTTCACCTCAAGAGACCCAGTACTTC. Protein sequence: CASSPGTSSRSPQETQYF.

This clonotype has more than one count but fewer than ten. V and J are TRBV6-5 and TRBJ1-2; D not resolved. Germline V gene data show CDR1 as MNHEY and CDR2 as SVGAGI. V lost 0 bases, J lost 7 bases, and 9 bases lay in between. This CDR3 contains 13 residues. This chain's CDR3 is CASSYSRVVGYTF. DNA of the CDR3: TGTGCCAGCAGTTACTCGCGAGTAGTTGGCTACACCTTC.

This clonotype appeared a few times. The chain has TRBV21-1 and TRBJ2-5; TRBD1 reflects the table's D call only, with no check against the DNA. TRBV21-1 is recorded as a pseudogene. The CDR3 loop spans 16 amino acids. The CDR3 is CASSKGTGLSIETQYF. CDR3 nucleotides: TGTGCCAGCAGCAAAGGGACAGGGCTTTCAATTGAGACCCAGTACTTC.

The chain combines TRBV20-1 with TRBJ2-6, with D perhaps TRBD1 (6 bases). V lost 0 bases and J lost 4, with 10 bases in between. There are 15 residues in the CDR3. CDR1 is DFQATT, CDR2 SNEGSKA, per germline (reference sequence). In DNA form, the CDR3 reads TGCAGTGCTAGAGAGACAGGCTCCGGGGCCAACGTCCTGACTTTC. This gives the protein CSARETGSGANVLTF.

This sequence joins TRBV5-1 and TRBJ1-2; D is unresolved. Germline V gene lookup returns CDR1 SGHRS and CDR2 YFSETQ. This CDR3 spans 13 amino acids. Trimming shortened V by 1 base and J by 7 bases, and 11 bases separated the two germline ends. The CDR3 coding sequence is TGCGCCAGCAGCTTGTCCGGGTTTCTTGGCTACACCTTC. Protein product: CASSLSGFLGYTF.

In regard to this clonotype: The junction departs from germline at one end; a sequencing error may be responsible. The chain carries TRBV11-2 and TRBJ2-5; D unresolved. This CDR3 contains 14 residues. Germline V lookup: CDR1 SGHAT, CDR2 FQNNGV. CDR3 sequence: CTSSLFTSQETQYF. The DNA for the CDR3 is TGTACCAGCAGCTTATTTACCTCCCAAGAGACCCAGTACTTC.

The V call is TRBV12-3 or TRBV12-4, the J call TRBJ1-5; no firm D call. The CDR3 length is 14 residues. The V gene lost 2 bases and the J gene lost 5 bases, with 10 bases spanning the gap. CDR3 nucleotide sequence: TGTGCCAGCAGTTTAACCGGGTTTGATCAGCCCCAGCATTTT. Encoded protein: CASSLTGFDQPQHF.

This clonotype was observed a handful of times. This sequence joins TRBV27 and TRBJ1-5, with D hard to call. V was trimmed by 6 bases and J by 1 base, leaving 10 bases between them. CDR3 length equals 14 residues. Germline CDR1 is MNHEY and CDR2 is SMNVEV (reference sequence). The CDR3 DNA is TGTGCCAGCAGCACGACCTTAAGCAATCAGCCCCAGCATTTT. The encoded protein is CASSTTLSNQPQHF.

The rearrangement uses TRBV12-3 or TRBV12-4 and TRBJ2-1; 8 bases fit TRBD2. The CDR3 runs 16 residues. Trimming at V came to 6 bases and at J to 8 bases, leaving 15 bases not matched to a gene. CDR3 sequence (DNA): TGTGCCAGCAGCTCCCTCTTATCGGGGGGGCCCCATGAGCAGTTCTTC. Residues: CASSSLLSGGPHEQFF.